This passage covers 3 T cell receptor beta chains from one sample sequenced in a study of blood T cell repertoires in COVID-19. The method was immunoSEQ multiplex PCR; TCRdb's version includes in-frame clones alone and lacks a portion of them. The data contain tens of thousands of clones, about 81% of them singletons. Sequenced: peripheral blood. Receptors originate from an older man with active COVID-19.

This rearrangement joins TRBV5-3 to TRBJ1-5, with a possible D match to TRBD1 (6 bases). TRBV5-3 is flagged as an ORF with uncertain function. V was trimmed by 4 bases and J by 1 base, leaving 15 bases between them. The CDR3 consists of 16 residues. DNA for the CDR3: TGTGCCAGAAGCGTGTACAGGGAAAGCAGCAATCAGCCCCAGCATTTT. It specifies CARSVYRESSNQPQHF.

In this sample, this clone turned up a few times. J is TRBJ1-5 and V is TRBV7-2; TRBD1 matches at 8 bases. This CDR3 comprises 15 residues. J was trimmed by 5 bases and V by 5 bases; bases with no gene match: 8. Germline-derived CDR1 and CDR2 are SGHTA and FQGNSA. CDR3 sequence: CASSPRTGRDQPQHF. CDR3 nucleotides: TGTGCCAGCAGCCCAAGGACAGGGAGGGATCAGCCCCAGCATTTT. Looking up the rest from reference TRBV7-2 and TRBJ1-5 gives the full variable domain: GAGVSQSPSNKVTEKGKDVELRCDPISGHTALYWYRQSLGQGLEFLIYFQGNSAPDKSGLPSDRFSAERTGGSVSTLTIQRTQQEDSAVYLCASSPRTGRDQPQHFGDGTRLSIL.

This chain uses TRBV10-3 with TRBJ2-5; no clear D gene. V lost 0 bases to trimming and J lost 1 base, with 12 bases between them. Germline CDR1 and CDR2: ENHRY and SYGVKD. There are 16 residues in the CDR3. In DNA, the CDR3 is TGTGCCATCAGTGAGTCTTGGGCCAACTCCCAAGAGACCCAGTACTTC. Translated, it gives CAISESWANSQETQYF.